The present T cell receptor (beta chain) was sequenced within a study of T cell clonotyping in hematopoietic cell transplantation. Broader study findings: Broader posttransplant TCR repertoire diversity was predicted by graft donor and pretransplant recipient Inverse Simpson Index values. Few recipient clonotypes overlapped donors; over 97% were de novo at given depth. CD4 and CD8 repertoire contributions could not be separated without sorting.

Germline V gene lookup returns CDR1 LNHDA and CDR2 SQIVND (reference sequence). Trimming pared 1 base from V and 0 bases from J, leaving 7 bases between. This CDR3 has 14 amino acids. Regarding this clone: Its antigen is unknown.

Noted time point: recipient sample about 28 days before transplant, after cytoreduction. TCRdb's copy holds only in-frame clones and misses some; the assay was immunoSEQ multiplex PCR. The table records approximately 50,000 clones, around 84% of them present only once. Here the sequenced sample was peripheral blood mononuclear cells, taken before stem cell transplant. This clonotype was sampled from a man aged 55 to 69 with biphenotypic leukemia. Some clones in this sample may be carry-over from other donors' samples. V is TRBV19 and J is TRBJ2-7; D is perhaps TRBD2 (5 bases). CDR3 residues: CASSIAAGSYEQYF. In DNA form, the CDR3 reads TGTGCCAGTAGTATAGCGGCGGGCTCCTACGAGCAGTACTTC.